The 25 T cell receptor beta chains in this list originate from one sample, sequenced in a study of control samples from healthy donors and cancer patients. This table comes from immunoSEQ multiplex PCR, and its TCRdb copy is limited to in-frame clones, with some not included. The profile shows tens of thousands of clones, around nine tenths of them singletons. Sequencing was performed on PBMCs. Source of these receptors: a woman in her sixties with head and neck cancer.

The CDR3 sequence: CASSLSGGTDTQYF. The CDR3, as DNA: TGTGCCAGCAGCTTGTCAGGAGGCACAGATACGCAGTATTTT. This chain connects TRBV5-8 to TRBJ2-3; D not certain. The CDR3 is made up of 14 amino acids. V lost 1 base to trimming and J lost 1 base, with 7 bases between them. CDR1 is SGHTS and CDR2 is YDEGEE in the germline V gene.

The chain recombines TRBV20-1 with TRBJ2-3; 8 bases fit TRBD2. J gave up 2 bases and V 3 bases, and 4 bases lay outside the gene matches. Per germline, CDR1 DFQATT and CDR2 SNEGSKA (reference sequence). CDR3 size: 14 residues. CDR3 in amino acids: CSASPGRATDTQYF. The DNA of the CDR3 is TGCAGTGCTAGTCCCGGGAGGGCCACAGATACGCAGTATTTT.

The chain links TRBV13 to TRBJ1-1; TRBD1 agrees at 7 bases. Germline CDR1 and CDR2: PRHDT and FYEKMQ (reference sequence). This CDR3 has 16 amino acids. V lost 5 bases, J lost 0 bases, and 9 bases stayed unmatched. CDR3 nucleotide sequence: TGTGCCAGCAGCGAAGCAGGGGACAGCATGAACACTGAAGCTTTCTTT. This sequence encodes CASSEAGDSMNTEAFF.

This sequence joins TRBV28 and TRBJ1-1; D is possibly TRBD1 (5 bases). V lost 10 bases, J lost 2 bases, and 11 bases lay in between. The CDR3 totals 12 residues. From germline, CDR1 is MDHEN and CDR2 SYDVKM. The CDR3 DNA reads TGTGCCACGGGGCCTATAAACACTGAAGCTTTCTTT. Translated, it gives CATGPINTEAFF.

The V gene is TRBV7-6, the J gene TRBJ2-2, with D unclear. Germline-derived CDR1 and CDR2 are SGHVS and FNYEAQ. V was cut by 5 bases and J by 3 bases, with 16 bases left in between. CDR3 length equals 16 residues. CDR3 DNA: TGTGCCAGCAGCCCCCTGAATAGTCAGGACACCGGGGAGCTGTTTTTT. Amino acid sequence: CASSPLNSQDTGELFF.

V gene TRBV6-2 or TRBV6-3 combines with J gene TRBJ2-1, with TRBD2 identical over 11 bases. Losses at the gene ends were 6 bases for V and 6 bases for J; bases not matched to a gene: 7. In germline, CDR1 is MNHEY, CDR2 SVGEGT. The CDR3 is made up of 15 amino acids. CDR3 sequence reads: CASSTSLAGVNEQFF. The CDR3 DNA reads as TGTGCCAGCAGCACGTCACTAGCGGGAGTCAATGAGCAGTTCTTC.

The J gene is TRBJ1-5, the V gene TRBV19; D is undetermined. CDR3 length: 14 residues. Trimming stripped 0 bases from V and 0 bases from J, with 3 bases between. CDR1 and CDR2 from the germline V gene are LNHDA and SQIVND (reference sequence). The CDR3 region is CASSIDFSNQPQHF. CDR3 nucleotide sequence: TGTGCCAGTAGTATAGATTTTAGCAATCAGCCCCAGCATTTT.

J is TRBJ2-5 and V is TRBV5-8; the match to TRBD1 covers 7 bases. V was pared by 4 bases and J by 5 bases, with 11 bases of the junction left unmatched. The germline V gene has CDR1 SGHTS and CDR2 YDEGEE. The CDR3 spans 15 residues. CDR3 amino acids: CASSRGQGGRETQYF. In nucleotides, the CDR3 is TGTGCCAGCAGCCGGGGACAAGGGGGCCGCGAGACCCAGTACTTC.

This chain joins TRBV7-2 and TRBJ2-1; TRBD2 aligns across 8 bases. The J segment lost 2 bases and the V segment lost 5 bases, leaving 5 bases of the junction unmatched. The CDR3 has 15 residues. Germline lookup yields CDR1 SGHTA and CDR2 FQGNSA. In DNA form, the CDR3 reads TGTGCCAGCAGCCCCCGAGCGGGGGCCTACAATGAGCAGTTCTTC. This gives the protein CASSPRAGAYNEQFF.

This chain joins TRBV27 and TRBJ1-4; possibly TRBD1 for D (6 bases). CDR3 length equals 17 residues. Germline loops: CDR1 MNHEY, CDR2 SMNVEV (reference sequence). Trimming left V 8 bases short and J 8 bases short, with 27 bases between. Written as DNA, the CDR3 is TGTGCCAGCTCCTCTTGGAGGGGCAGGGGAACTCACGAAAAACTGTTTTTT. Amino acid sequence: CASSSWRGRGTHEKLFF.

The chain links TRBV4-1 to TRBJ2-1; the match to TRBD1 covers 9 bases. The V gene's germline CDR1 is MGHRA and CDR2 YSYEKL. This CDR3 is 16 amino acids long. The V gene end was trimmed by 2 bases and the J gene end by 1 base; junction bases not matched to a gene: 3. The CDR3 bases are TGCGCCAGCAGCCAACAACAGGGGGCTTCCTACAATGAGCAGTTCTTC. Its translation: CASSQQQGASYNEQFF.

The rearrangement uses TRBV9 and TRBJ2-5; 8 bases fit TRBD2. Germline CDR1 SGDLS, CDR2 YYNGEE. With 0 bases clipped from V and 4 bases from J, the junction kept 8 bases outside the gene matches. The CDR3 runs to 16 residues. The CDR3 DNA follows: TGTGCCAGCAGCGTAGAGTCAGCGGGAGAAGGAGAGACCCAGTACTTC. It encodes CASSVESAGEGETQYF. The full variable domain, rest sourced from reference TRBV9 and TRBJ2-5, is DSGVTQTPKHLITATGQRVTLRCSPRSGDLSVYWYQQSLDQGLQFLIQYYNGEERAKGNILERFSAQQFPDLHSELNLSSLELGDSALYFCASSVESAGEGETQYFGPGTRLLVL.

J is TRBJ2-7 and V is TRBV4-1; D tentatively reads TRBD1 or TRBD2 (5 bases each). Per the germline V gene, CDR1 is MGHRA and CDR2 is YSYEKL. Trimming took 0 bases from V and 6 from J, leaving 9 bases between them. CDR3 length: 13 amino acids. CDR3 loop: CASSQDPGTEQYF. The CDR3 DNA sequence: TGCGCCAGCAGCCAAGACCCCGGGACCGAGCAGTACTTC.

The chain joins TRBV11-2 to TRBJ2-1; 8 bases are shared with TRBD2. The CDR3 totals 14 residues. Trimming at V came to 5 bases and at J to 10 bases, leaving 10 bases not matched to a gene. CDR1 and CDR2 from the germline V gene are SGHAT and FQNNGV. The CDR3 protein is CASSTSGSTLEQFF. In DNA form, the CDR3 reads TGTGCCAGCAGCACCAGCGGGAGTACCCTAGAGCAGTTCTTC.

This rearrangement joins TRBV6-5 to TRBJ1-2; D is unclear. Germline CDR1 reads MNHEY; CDR2 reads SVGAGI. The length of the CDR3 is 14 residues. V gave up 6 bases and J gave up 3 bases, with 14 bases separating them. Here the CDR3 DNA reads TGTGCCAGCAGCTCCTCGGGGAGTTACTATGGCTACACCTTC. It is translated as CASSSSGSYYGYTF.

The chain joins TRBV2 to TRBJ2-4; D might be TRBD1 (5 bases). The V gene's germline CDR1 is SNHLY and CDR2 FYNNEI. This CDR3 region has 11 residues. V lost 7 bases and J lost 5, with 6 bases in between. CDR3 in DNA: TGTGCCAGCACACAGGAAAACATTCAGTACTTC. This sequence encodes CASTQENIQYF.

The V gene is TRBV4-3, the J gene TRBJ2-1; the D gene is possibly TRBD2 (6 bases). This CDR3 comprises 15 residues. Trimming stripped 1 base from V and 7 bases from J, with 14 bases between. Germline V gene lookup returns CDR1 LGHNA and CDR2 YSLEER. CDR3 nucleotide sequence: TGCGCCAGCAGCCAAGGTCTGTCTAGCGTAAATGAGCAGTTCTTC. Translating gives CASSQGLSSVNEQFF.

This clone was detected once. The rearrangement joins TRBV27 to TRBJ2-1; 8 nucleotides match TRBD2. The CDR3 totals 17 residues. Per germline, CDR1 MNHEY and CDR2 SMNVEV (reference sequence). The junction had 6 bases not matched to a gene; V was cut back by 1 base and J by 1 base. The DNA of the CDR3 is TGTGCCAGCAGTTTATGGGCGGGAGGAACTTCCTACAATGAGCAGTTCTTC. Translation gives CASSLWAGGTSYNEQFF.

This clone was seen a single time. The chain joins TRBV25-1 to TRBJ2-3; 7 bases agree with TRBD2. This CDR3 has 17 amino acids. Germline CDR1 is MGHDK and CDR2 is SYGVNS. With V trimmed by 2 bases and J by 0 bases, 8 bases remained unmatched. CDR3 bases: TGTGCCAGCAGTGAAATACGGGTGCGGGGGAGCACAGATACGCAGTATTTT. Translating gives CASSEIRVRGSTDTQYF.

The chain links TRBV14 to TRBJ2-5; D not resolved. This CDR3 is 15 amino acids long. Germline assignment: CDR1 SGHDN and CDR2 FVKESK. Deletions cut 4 bases from V and 1 base from J, with 13 bases between. CDR3 residues: CASSRVVGFQETQYF. DNA of the CDR3: TGTGCCAGCAGCCGAGTGGTTGGTTTCCAAGAGACCCAGTACTTC.

This sequence joins TRBV27 and TRBJ2-5; D ambiguous. From germline, CDR1 is MNHEY and CDR2 SMNVEV (reference sequence). The CDR3 runs 15 residues. V gave up 0 bases and J gave up 0 bases, with 8 bases separating them. The CDR3 sequence: CASSLSWQNQETQYF. The CDR3 bases are TGTGCCAGCAGTTTATCATGGCAGAACCAAGAGACCCAGTACTTC.

The chain joins TRBV19 to TRBJ1-2; no definite D call. The CDR3 is 16 amino acids. Per the germline V gene, CDR1 is LNHDA and CDR2 is SQIVND (reference sequence). Trimming pared 0 bases from V and 0 bases from J, leaving 11 bases between. The CDR3 region is CASSIDGDTANYGYTF. The DNA of the CDR3 is TGTGCCAGTAGTATAGATGGAGACACAGCTAACTATGGCTACACCTTC.

The rearrangement joins TRBV27 to TRBJ2-7; 11 bases align to TRBD1. Germline CDR1 reads MNHEY; CDR2 reads SMNVEV (reference sequence). V shed 6 bases, J shed 6 bases, and the junction held 7 bases outside the gene matches. The CDR3 totals 14 residues. The CDR3 here is CASRTGTGGAEQYF. As DNA, the CDR3 is TGTGCCAGCAGGACCGGGACAGGGGGTGCCGAGCAGTACTTC.

The rearrangement uses TRBV5-8 and TRBJ1-5; the D gene is possibly TRBD1 (6 bases). The CDR3 runs to 16 residues. Trimming removed 0 bases from V and 1 base from J, with 11 bases in between. Germline V gene data show CDR1 as SGHTS and CDR2 as YDEGEE. CDR3 sequence (DNA): TGTGCCAGCAGCTTGGGGTCGACAGGAAGCAATCAGCCCCAGCATTTT. Translating gives CASSLGSTGSNQPQHF.

The chain combines TRBV15 with TRBJ1-4, with a possible D match to TRBD1 (5 bases). V shed 3 bases and J shed 5 bases, with 16 bases lying between them. Per the germline V gene, CDR1 is LNHNV and CDR2 is YYDKDF (reference sequence). The CDR3 length is 16 residues. This CDR3 is CATSSALGQRNEKLFF. DNA for the CDR3: TGTGCCACCAGCAGCGCCCTGGGGCAGCGGAATGAAAAACTGTTTTTT. Based on the CDR3 plus reference TRBV15 and TRBJ1-4, the full variable domain is DAMVIQNPRYQVTQFGKPVTLSCSQTLNHNVMYWYQQKSSQAPKLLFHYYDKDFNNEADTPDNFQSRRPNTSFCFLDIRSPGLGDTAMYLCATSSALGQRNEKLFFGSGTQLSVL.